Listed here is a single TCR beta chain. Some clones are missing from TCRdb's copy, which holds only in-frame ones; the method was immunoSEQ multiplex PCR. The table has 440,000 or so clones, about 88% seen once. This record comes from a study of blood T cell repertoires in COVID-19. About the research overall: T cells, B-cell-depleted T cells, or PBMCs supplied cDNA or gDNA.

The sample taken for sequencing was peripheral blood. The clonotype was recovered from a woman between 40 and 50 years old with COVID-19, enrolled during active disease.

The CDR3 nucleotides are TGTGCCAGCAGCACCTACAGGGACGGCTACACCTTC. Translated, it gives CASSTYRDGYTF. The rearrangement joins TRBV7-8 to TRBJ1-2, with TRBD1 as a possible D gene (6 bases). CDR1 SGHVS and CDR2 FQNEAQ come from the germline V gene. This CDR3 region has 12 residues. V was pared by 5 bases and J by 8 bases, with 12 bases between.